These 10 T cell receptor beta chains came from one sample sequenced in a study of neoadjuvant nivolumab and ipilimumab in lung cancer. Sequenced by immunoSEQ multiplex PCR; TCRdb stores in-frame clones only, minus some. In the table there are some 27,000 clones, less than 90% of which are singletons. Material: peripheral blood, obtained before neoadjuvant nivolumab, alone or with ipilimumab. Every receptor here comes from an adult with non-small cell lung cancer.

The V gene is TRBV6-5, the J gene TRBJ2-2; the D is unclear. This CDR3 is 16 amino acids long. Trimming took off 0 bases at V and 3 bases at J, with 11 bases between the two ends. The germline gives CDR1 MNHEY, CDR2 SVGAGI. CDR3 region: CASSYSTGLDTGELFF. The DNA of the CDR3 is TGTGCCAGCAGTTACTCGACCGGGTTGGACACCGGGGAGCTGTTTTTT.

This clone was seen more than once but under ten times. The V and J genes are TRBV7-6 and TRBJ2-6; 7 bases line up with TRBD1. The germline V gene has CDR1 SGHVS and CDR2 FNYEAQ. The CDR3 sequence is 16 residues long. J was trimmed by 4 bases and V by 5 bases; bases with no gene match: 8. CDR3 sequence (DNA): TGTGCCAGCAGCGCCGCGACAGGGCACGGGGCCAACGTCCTGACTTTC. It yields the protein CASSAATGHGANVLTF.

V usage is TRBV5-6 and J usage is TRBJ2-3; 10 bases map to TRBD2. This CDR3 has 16 amino acids. V was pared by 1 base and J by 2 bases, with 4 bases of the junction left unmatched. Germline V lookup: CDR1 SGHDT, CDR2 YYEEEE. The CDR3 DNA is TGTGCCAGCAGCTTGCGTCTAGCGGGGGTCACAGATACGCAGTATTTT. Translated: CASSLRLAGVTDTQYF.

J is TRBJ1-2 and V is TRBV27; the D gene is possibly TRBD1 (5 bases). The V gene's germline CDR1 is MNHEY and CDR2 SMNVEV (reference sequence). The CDR3 spans 11 residues. V was pared by 10 bases and J by 5 bases, with 11 bases between. The CDR3 bases are TGTGCCATCGGGACGGCTTATGGCTACACCTTC. Protein: CAIGTAYGYTF.

A single count supports this clone. This chain links TRBV6-1 with TRBJ1-5; D is perhaps TRBD1 (5 bases). This CDR3 spans 16 amino acids. CDR1 is MNHNS and CDR2 is SASEGT in the germline V gene. Trimming took off 2 bases at V and 9 bases at J, with 20 bases between the two ends. CDR3 nucleotides: TGTGCCAGCAGTGAAACCGAGCGCGGGGTCCAGGGGCCCCAGCATTTT. Encoded protein: CASSETERGVQGPQHF.

The rearrangement uses TRBV7-9 and TRBJ1-2; unclear D gene. V was shortened by 3 bases and J by 4 bases, with 21 bases between the two germline ends. Germline V gene sequence: CDR1 SEHNR, CDR2 FQNEAQ (reference sequence). The CDR3 has 17 residues. CDR3 nucleotides: TGTGCCAGCAGCTTGAGAGGTCCTTCGGAGGGTATCTATGGCTACACCTTC. This codes for CASSLRGPSEGIYGYTF.

V usage is TRBV6-1 and J usage is TRBJ2-7; D remains ambiguous. CDR1 and CDR2 from the germline V gene are MNHNS and SASEGT. This CDR3 has 11 residues. V gave up 3 bases and J gave up 5 bases, with 5 bases separating them. CDR3 nucleotide sequence: TGTGCCAGCAGTGATCTGGACGAGCAGTACTTC. Translation gives CASSDLDEQYF.

This chain connects TRBV7-8 to TRBJ1-3; no firm D call. The V gene's germline CDR1 is SGHVS and CDR2 FQNEAQ. Trimming pared 1 base from V and 0 bases from J, leaving 13 bases between. The CDR3 runs to 17 residues. CDR3 coding DNA: TGTGCCAGCAGCTTAGATGGGTCGGAGAGCTCTGGAAACACCATATATTTT. It specifies CASSLDGSESSGNTIYF.

The chain has TRBV5-4 and TRBJ2-7; either TRBD1 or TRBD2 may supply D (5 bases each). Trimming left V 4 bases short and J 3 bases short, with 8 bases between. Germline V gene sequence: CDR1 SGHNT, CDR2 YYREEE (reference sequence). This CDR3 is built from 12 residues. CDR3 DNA: TGTGCCAGCAGCCCGAGGGGCTACGAGCAGTACTTC. This codes for CASSPRGYEQYF.

This clone was seen only once. The gene calls are TRBV20-1 and TRBJ2-7; tentative D call: TRBD1 (6 bases). Germline V gene data show CDR1 as DFQATT and CDR2 as SNEGSKA (reference sequence). The CDR3 consists of 11 residues. V lost 4 bases, J lost 3 bases, and 7 bases lay in between. The CDR3 DNA reads as TGCAGTGCTACAGGGGACTACGAGCAGTACTTC. Translation: CSATGDYEQYF.